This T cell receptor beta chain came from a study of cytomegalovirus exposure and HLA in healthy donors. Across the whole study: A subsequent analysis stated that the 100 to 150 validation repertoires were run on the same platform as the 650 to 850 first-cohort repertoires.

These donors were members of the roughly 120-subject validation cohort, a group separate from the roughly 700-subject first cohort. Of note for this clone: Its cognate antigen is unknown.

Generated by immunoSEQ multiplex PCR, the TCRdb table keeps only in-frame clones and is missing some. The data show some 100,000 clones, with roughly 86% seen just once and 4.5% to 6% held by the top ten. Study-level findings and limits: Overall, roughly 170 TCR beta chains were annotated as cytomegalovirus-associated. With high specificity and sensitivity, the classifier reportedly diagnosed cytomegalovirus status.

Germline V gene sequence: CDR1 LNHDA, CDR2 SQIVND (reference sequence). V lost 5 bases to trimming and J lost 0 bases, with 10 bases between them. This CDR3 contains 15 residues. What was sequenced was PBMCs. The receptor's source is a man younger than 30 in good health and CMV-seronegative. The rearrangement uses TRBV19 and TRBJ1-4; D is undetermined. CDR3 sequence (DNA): TGTGCCAGTAGTGCGCAGCGTGCAACTAATGAAAAACTGTTTTTT. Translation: CASSAQRATNEKLFF.